The rows below give T cell receptor beta chains drawn from one sample of a study of blood T cells in healthy people across ages. TCRdb analysed the 5' RACE reads with MiXCR anew, one entry per CDR3 protein. Of 1.5 million to 2 million distinct CDR3 sequences listed, about 28% were seen once; the top ten hold 6.5% to 8.5%. Sequenced input: blood. All receptors come from a woman under 40 in good health. CDR3s include the opening cysteine and the closing phenylalanine or tryptophan. The D gene is left open where the match is weak. Clone size is stated in some rows and not others, as once, few, many or a class when expanded.

V gene	D gene	J gene	clone size	CDR3 protein	CDR3 DNA
TRBV7-2	TRBD2	TRBJ2-2	few	CASSVGLASIGELFF	TGTGCCAGCAGCGTGGGACTAGCGTCGATCGGGGAGCTGTTTTTT
TRBV7-2	TRBD2	TRBJ2-3	.	CASSLGGLAGAGTDTQYF	TGTGCCAGCAGCTTAGGGGGTCTAGCGGGGGCCGGCACAGATACGCAGTATTTT
TRBV20-1	.	TRBJ2-3	.	CSARDTDTRGSDTQYF	TGCAGTGCTAGAGACACCGATACCCGGGGATCAGATACGCAGTATTTT
TRBV20-1	.	TRBJ2-3	few	CSFTHPGGTDTQYF	TGCAGCTTTACTCATCCAGGGGGGACAGATACGCAGTATTTT
TRBV5-1	.	TRBJ2-3	few	CASSLEASPTARYF	TGCGCCAGCAGCCTGGAGGCTAGCCCGACAGCGCGGTATTTT
TRBV6-1	.	TRBJ1-2	few	CASRGDFTLYGYTF	TGTGCCAGCCGAGGGGATTTTACCTTGTATGGCTACACCTTC
TRBV20-1	.	TRBJ2-4	many	CSASRSGRDSKNIQYF	TGCAGTGCTAGCCGTTCGGGGCGGGATAGCAAAAACATTCAGTACTTC
TRBV27	TRBD2	TRBJ2-1	many	CASGRFSREGRPNEQFF	TGTGCCAGCGGAAGATTTAGCCGGGAGGGCCGTCCCAATGAGCAGTTCTTC
TRBV12-5	TRBD1	TRBJ2-1	.	CASGLVLSGQGPFF	TGTGCTAGTGGTTTGGTACTGTCAGGACAGGGTCCGTTCTTC
TRBV12-3/TRBV12-4	.	TRBJ1-2	few	CASKPGKDGYTF	TGTGCCAGCAAACCGGGGAAGGATGGCTACACCTTC
TRBV29-1	TRBD1	TRBJ2-7	many	CSVSGTGDSIQQYF	TGCAGCGTGTCGGGGACAGGGGATTCGATACAGCAGTACTTC
TRBV11-2	.	TRBJ2-6	many	CASSRTGANVLTF	TGTGCCAGCAGCCGAACTGGGGCCAACGTCCTGACTTTC
TRBV16	.	TRBJ2-7	.	CASSQNVGTDPYEQYF	TGTGCCAGCAGCCAAAATGTAGGGACGGATCCCTACGAGCAGTACTTC
TRBV3-1	TRBD1	TRBJ2-7	many	CASSYGQGFYEQYF	TGTGCCAGCAGCTATGGACAGGGGTTCTACGAGCAGTACTTC
TRBV7-2	TRBD1	TRBJ1-1	few	CASSIQGALATEAFF	TGTGCCAGCAGCATACAGGGGGCGCTGGCCACTGAAGCTTTCTTT
TRBV5-1	.	TRBJ2-5	.	CASSTTSAETQYF	TGCGCCAGCAGCACGACTAGTGCAGAGACCCAGTACTTC
TRBV12-5	.	TRBJ1-1	.	CASKGDTVNTEAFF	TGTGCTAGTAAAGGAGACACCGTTAACACTGAAGCTTTCTTT
TRBV3-1	.	TRBJ2-3	.	CASSSTDSIDTQYF	TGTGCCAGCAGCTCCACAGACAGCATAGATACGCAGTATTTT
TRBV4-3	.	TRBJ1-1	.	CASSQAPGDGEAFF	TGCGCCAGCAGCCAGGCCCCGGGGGACGGTGAAGCTTTCTTT
TRBV15	.	TRBJ2-2	.	CATSRDTPLFTGELFF	TGTGCCACCAGCAGAGACACACCCCTTTTCACCGGGGAGCTGTTTTTT
TRBV5-1	.	TRBJ2-3	few	CTSSLNLSPDTQYF	TGCACCAGCAGCTTAAATTTATCCCCAGATACGCAGTATTTT
TRBV19	TRBD1	TRBJ2-1	.	CASREQGTYNEQFF	TGTGCCAGTAGGGAACAGGGGACCTACAATGAGCAGTTCTTC
TRBV7-7	TRBD2	TRBJ2-7	few	CASSLALWHEEREGQDGQYF	TGTGCCAGCAGCTTAGCGCTCTGGCATGAGGAGCGGGAGGGCCAAGACGGGCAGTACTTC
TRBV28	.	TRBJ1-2	.	CASSTGPGGYGYTF	TGTGCCAGCAGTACAGGGCCAGGTGGCTATGGCTACACCTTC
TRBV12-5	.	TRBJ2-7	.	CASGLVNRGTIPYEQYF	TGTGCTAGTGGTTTGGTCAACAGAGGGACCATCCCCTACGAGCAGTACTTC
TRBV20-1	.	TRBJ2-7	few	CSARWGRDEQYF	TGCAGTGCTCGCTGGGGGCGAGACGAGCAGTACTTC
TRBV10-2	TRBD1	TRBJ2-7	many	CASSDRSKTTGGEQYF	TGCGCCAGCAGTGACCGTTCGAAAACCACAGGGGGCGAGCAGTACTTC
TRBV28	.	TRBJ2-3	.	CASYQSTFADTQYF	TGTGCCAGCTACCAGAGCACATTCGCAGATACGCAGTATTTT
TRBV5-1	.	TRBJ1-1	.	CASSFVGGRGAFF	TGCGCCAGCAGCTTTGTAGGCGGGCGGGGAGCTTTCTTT
TRBV2	.	TRBJ2-5	.	CASLADLGTQYF	TGTGCCAGCTTGGCCGACCTGGGGACCCAGTACTTC
TRBV10-3	TRBD1	TRBJ2-3	few	CAISGLQGLADTQYF	TGTGCCATCAGTGGGTTACAGGGGTTGGCAGATACGCAGTATTTT
TRBV20-1	.	TRBJ2-2	.	CSARSTTVGEATGELFF	TGCAGTGCTAGATCGACCACAGTAGGGGAAGCCACCGGGGAGCTGTTCTTT
TRBV20-1	.	TRBJ2-1	.	CSARDQGRESSYNEQFF	TGCAGTGCTAGAGATCAAGGAAGAGAAAGCTCCTACAATGAGCAGTTCTTC
TRBV12-3/TRBV12-4	.	TRBJ1-1	many	CASSFGPNTEAFF	TGTGCCAGCAGCTTCGGTCCGAACACTGAAGCTTTCTTT
TRBV18	.	TRBJ1-2	.	CASSPGDGGAYGYTF	TGTGCCAGCTCACCGGGGGACGGAGGCGCGTATGGCTACACCTTC
TRBV7-9	TRBD1	TRBJ1-4	few	CASSLRQGRTNEKLFF	TGTGCCAGCAGCTTACGACAGGGAAGAACTAATGAAAAACTGTTTTTT
TRBV19	.	TRBJ1-1	.	CASSTGQYMNTEAFF	TGTGCCAGCAGTACCGGACAGTACATGAACACTGAAGCTTTCTTT
TRBV29-1	TRBD2	TRBJ2-1	many	CSGGRTRGTSGINEQFF	TGCAGCGGAGGCCGGACTAGAGGGACTAGCGGGATCAATGAGCAGTTCTTC
TRBV20-1	TRBD2	TRBJ2-5	many	CSAGTSGGGPQETQYF	TGCAGTGCCGGAACTAGCGGGGGGGGACCCCAAGAGACCCAGTACTTC
TRBV29-1	.	TRBJ2-5	many	CSAYWGRETQYF	TGCAGCGCCTACTGGGGGCGAGAGACCCAGTACTTC
TRBV20-1	.	TRBJ2-7	few	CSAREEGRSSYEQYF	TGCAGTGCTAGAGAGGAGGGCAGAAGCTCCTACGAGCAGTACTTC
TRBV6-1	.	TRBJ1-2	few	CASSEWAGRGYTF	TGTGCCAGCAGTGAATGGGCAGGGAGAGGCTACACCTTC
TRBV12-3/TRBV12-4	TRBD1	TRBJ1-6	.	CASRLQGGGSPLHF	TGTGCCAGCAGACTACAGGGGGGAGGCTCACCCCTCCACTTT
TRBV5-1	TRBD2	TRBJ2-1	.	CASSLAGTSETNEQFF	TGCGCCAGCAGCTTGGCCGGGACTAGCGAAACCAATGAGCAGTTCTTC
TRBV7-9	.	TRBJ2-5	.	CASSKSATRREIQYF	TGTGCCAGCAGCAAGAGCGCTACTAGAAGAGAGATCCAGTACTTC
TRBV15	.	TRBJ2-1	.	CATSRDPGLGEQFF	TGTGCCACCAGCAGAGATCCTGGGCTTGGTGAGCAGTTCTTC
TRBV7-2	.	TRBJ2-5	many	CASCSEGVRETQYF	TGTGCCAGCTGCTCTGAGGGGGTTAGGGAGACCCAGTACTTC
TRBV24-1	.	TRBJ1-1	few	CATSDLLGTGRAFF	TGTGCCACCAGTGATTTACTCGGAACAGGGCGAGCTTTCTTT
TRBV4-3	.	TRBJ2-7	.	CASSQDEGTVSYEQYF	TGCGCCAGCAGCCAAGACGAGGGGACGGTGAGCTACGAGCAGTACTTC
TRBV20-1	.	TRBJ1-2	few	CSAAGTSNYGYTF	TGCAGTGCAGCCGGGACCTCGAACTATGGCTACACCTTC
TRBV29-1	TRBD2	TRBJ2-1	.	CSVALAGGLDEQFF	TGCAGCGTTGCACTAGCGGGAGGATTGGATGAGCAGTTCTTC
TRBV2	.	TRBJ1-1	.	CASSEAGGPNTEAFF	TGTGCCAGCAGTGAAGCGGGGGGACCGAACACTGAAGCTTTCTTT
TRBV4-1	.	TRBJ1-5	.	CASSQDHGRLGQPQHF	TGCGCCAGCAGCCAAGATCACGGGAGGTTGGGTCAGCCCCAGCATTTT
TRBV20-1	.	TRBJ2-7	few	CSATAADGFSYEQYF	TGCAGTGCTACCGCCGCGGACGGATTCTCCTACGAGCAGTACTTC
TRBV29-1	.	TRBJ1-2	few	CSVEDPGGGKNYGYTF	TGCAGCGTTGAAGACCCCGGGGGGGGGAAGAACTATGGCTACACCTTC
TRBV12-3/TRBV12-4	.	TRBJ2-3	.	CASSHGGYMQYF	TGTGCCAGCAGTCATGGGGGGTATATGCAGTATTTT
TRBV10-3	.	TRBJ1-1	few	CAISELKEEAFF	TGTGCCATCAGTGAGTTGAAAGAGGAAGCTTTCTTT
TRBV12-3/TRBV12-4	.	TRBJ2-7	.	CATSEGGSSYEQYF	TGTGCCACCTCGGAGGGCGGATCCTCCTACGAGCAGTACTTC
TRBV25-1	TRBD2	TRBJ2-3	many	CASSEFSGGTDTQYF	TGTGCCAGCAGTGAGTTCAGCGGGGGAACAGATACGCAGTATTTT